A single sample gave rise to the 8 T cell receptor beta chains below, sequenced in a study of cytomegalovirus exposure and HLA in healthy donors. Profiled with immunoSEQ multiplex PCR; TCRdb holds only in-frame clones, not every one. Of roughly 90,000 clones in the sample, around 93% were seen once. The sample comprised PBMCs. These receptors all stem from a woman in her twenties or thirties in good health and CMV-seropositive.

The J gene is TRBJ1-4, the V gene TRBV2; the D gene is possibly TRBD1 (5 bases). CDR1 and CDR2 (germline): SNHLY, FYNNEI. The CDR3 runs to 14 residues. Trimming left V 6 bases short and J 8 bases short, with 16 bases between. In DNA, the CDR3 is TGTGCCAGCAGAGACCCGGGACTGACGGAAAAACTGTTTTTT. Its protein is CASRDPGLTEKLFF.

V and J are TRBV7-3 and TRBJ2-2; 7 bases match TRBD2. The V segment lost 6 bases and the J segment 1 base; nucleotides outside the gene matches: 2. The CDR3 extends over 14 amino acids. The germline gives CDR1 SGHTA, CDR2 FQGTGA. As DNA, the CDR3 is TGTGCCAGCAGAGCTAGCGGGAACACCGGGGAGCTGTTTTTT. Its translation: CASRASGNTGELFF. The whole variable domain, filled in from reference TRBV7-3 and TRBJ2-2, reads GAGVSQTPSNKVTEKGKYVELRCDPISGHTALYWYRQSLGQGPEFLIYFQGTGAADDSGLPNDRFFAVRPEGSVSTLKIQRTERGDSAVYLCASRASGNTGELFFGEGSRLTVL.

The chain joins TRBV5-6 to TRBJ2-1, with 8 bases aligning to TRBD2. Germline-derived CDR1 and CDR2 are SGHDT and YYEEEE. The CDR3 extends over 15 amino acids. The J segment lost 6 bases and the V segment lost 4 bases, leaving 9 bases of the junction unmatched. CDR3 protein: CASSPSGLASNEQFF. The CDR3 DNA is TGTGCCAGCAGCCCGTCAGGACTAGCAAGCAATGAGCAGTTCTTC.

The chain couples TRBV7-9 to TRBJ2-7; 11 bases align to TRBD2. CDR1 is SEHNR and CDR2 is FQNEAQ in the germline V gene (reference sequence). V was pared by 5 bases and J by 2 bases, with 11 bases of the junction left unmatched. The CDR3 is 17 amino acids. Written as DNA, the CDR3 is TGTGCCAGCAGCCCCCGTGATAGCGGGAGGGCCCCCTACGAGCAGTACTTC. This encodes CASSPRDSGRAPYEQYF.

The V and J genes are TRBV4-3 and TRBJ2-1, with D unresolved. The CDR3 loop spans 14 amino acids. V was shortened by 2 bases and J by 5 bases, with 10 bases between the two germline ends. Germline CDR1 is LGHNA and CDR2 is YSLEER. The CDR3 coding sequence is TGCGCCAGCAGCCAATTTACCGGAGACAATGAGCAGTTCTTC. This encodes CASSQFTGDNEQFF.

The CDR3 bases are TGTGCCAGCGGACTAGAGCAGTTCTTC. Protein: CASGLEQFF. V usage is TRBV6-1 and J usage is TRBJ2-1; tentatively, D is TRBD2 (6 bases). Trimming stripped 8 bases from V and 10 bases from J, with 6 bases between. CDR3 length: 9 residues. Looked up from germline, CDR1 is MNHNS and CDR2 is SASEGT.

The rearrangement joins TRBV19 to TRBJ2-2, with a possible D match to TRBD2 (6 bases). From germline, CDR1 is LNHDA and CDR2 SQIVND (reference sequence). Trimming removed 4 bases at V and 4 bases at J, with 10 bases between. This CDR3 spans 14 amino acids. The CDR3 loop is CASSTTRATGELFF. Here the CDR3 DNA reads TGTGCCAGTAGTACGACTAGAGCCACCGGGGAGCTGTTTTTT.

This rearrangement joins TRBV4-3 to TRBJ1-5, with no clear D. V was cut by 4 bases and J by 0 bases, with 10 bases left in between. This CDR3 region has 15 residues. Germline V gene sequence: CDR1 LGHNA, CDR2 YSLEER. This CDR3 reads CASSPRAFSNQPQHF. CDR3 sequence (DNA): TGCGCCAGCAGCCCGAGAGCCTTTAGCAATCAGCCCCAGCATTTT.